The 21 T cell receptor beta chains reported below all come from one sample, sequenced in a study of cytotoxic CD8 clonotypes in ibrutinib-treated CLL. Some clones are missing from TCRdb's copy, which holds only in-frame ones; the method was immunoSEQ multiplex PCR. The table has around 150,000 clones, 70% to 90% seen once. Sequencing used PBMCs, obtained at disease progression, from a patient treated with ibrutinib. The source of these receptors is a human donor with chronic lymphocytic leukemia.

J is TRBJ2-7 and V is TRBV6-5; 9 bases are shared with TRBD1. Germline values: CDR1 MNHEY, CDR2 SVGAGI. CDR3 size: 15 residues. V lost 1 base to trimming and J lost 7 bases; unmatched junction nucleotides: 8. The CDR3 region has the DNA TGTGCCAGCAGTTACTTGGGACAGGGCGACCGGGAGCAGTACTTC. This sequence encodes CASSYLGQGDREQYF.

As DNA, the CDR3 is TGTGCCAGCAGTAATTGGGGCGGCGAGCAGTACTTC. It encodes CASSNWGGEQYF. J is TRBJ2-7 and V is TRBV7-2, with D tentatively TRBD1 (5 bases). Per the germline V gene, CDR1 is SGHTA and CDR2 is FQGNSA. Trimming removed 6 bases at V and 6 bases at J, with 12 bases between. The CDR3 is 12 residues long.

The chain is built from TRBV6-1 and TRBJ2-2, with TRBD1 matching 8 bases. CDR3 length equals 17 residues. V trimming: 1 base; J trimming: 3 bases; junction bases outside the gene matches: 7. Per the germline V gene, CDR1 is MNHNS and CDR2 is SASEGT. CDR3 region: CASSEGRTGRDTGELFF. DNA for the CDR3: TGTGCCAGCAGTGAAGGGAGGACAGGGCGAGACACCGGGGAGCTGTTTTTT.

The chain joins TRBV28 to TRBJ2-7; 7 bases agree with TRBD2. The CDR3 loop spans 15 amino acids. CDR1 MDHEN and CDR2 SYDVKM come from the germline V gene. V gave up 2 bases and J gave up 0 bases; unmatched junction bases: 4. CDR3 DNA: TGTGCCAGCAGTTTAAGCGGGACTACCTCCTACGAGCAGTACTTC. Residues: CASSLSGTTSYEQYF.

V and J are TRBV28 and TRBJ1-5, with D maybe TRBD1 (6 bases). CDR1 is MDHEN and CDR2 is SYDVKM in the germline V gene. The ends were cut back, 2 bases at V and 1 base at J, with 21 bases in the middle. The CDR3 sequence is 19 residues long. The DNA for the CDR3 is TGTGCCAGCAGTTTACCCACAGGGAATTGGGGGGGGAGCAATCAGCCCCAGCATTTT. It specifies CASSLPTGNWGGSNQPQHF.

The chain combines TRBV11-3 with TRBJ2-2; D is ambiguous. The germline CDR1 and CDR2 sequences are SGHNT and YENEEA. CDR3 length: 15 amino acids. Deletions cut 5 bases from V and 0 bases from J, with 10 bases between. Here the CDR3 DNA reads TGTGCCAGCAGCCGAGGCGGATCGAACACCGGGGAGCTGTTTTTT. This sequence encodes CASSRGGSNTGELFF.

The chain recombines TRBV7-2 with TRBJ2-3, with D uncertain. V lost 2 bases, J lost 0 bases, and 6 bases lay in between. Germline V gene lookup returns CDR1 SGHTA and CDR2 FQGNSA. CDR3 length: 14 amino acids. The CDR3 DNA sequence: TGTGCCAGCAGCTTAATGCAGAGCACAGATACGCAGTATTTT. This codes for CASSLMQSTDTQYF. Full variable domain (missing parts from reference TRBV7-2 and TRBJ2-3): GAGVSQSPSNKVTEKGKDVELRCDPISGHTALYWYRQSLGQGLEFLIYFQGNSAPDKSGLPSDRFSAERTGGSVSTLTIQRTQQEDSAVYLCASSLMQSTDTQYFGPGTRLTVL.

This chain joins TRBV6-6 and TRBJ1-4, with D maybe TRBD1 (5 bases). Trimming took 8 bases from V and 5 from J, leaving 15 bases between them. CDR1 and CDR2 (germline): MNHNY, SVGAGI (reference sequence). The CDR3 covers 14 residues. The CDR3 DNA reads as TGTGCCAGCGCGTTGGGACGGAAGAATGAAAAACTGTTTTTT. Residues: CASALGRKNEKLFF.

V usage is TRBV28 and J usage is TRBJ2-2; D is ambiguous. V shed 3 bases and J shed 0 bases, with 11 bases lying between them. CDR1 MDHEN and CDR2 SYDVKM come from the germline V gene. This CDR3 has 16 residues. The CDR3 here is CASSFSWGSNTGELFF. The CDR3 DNA sequence: TGTGCCAGCAGTTTTTCCTGGGGTTCGAACACCGGGGAGCTGTTTTTT.

V and J are TRBV7-6 and TRBJ1-1; D call uncertain. Germline V gives CDR1 SGHVS, CDR2 FNYEAQ. This CDR3 is 17 amino acids long. Trimming removed 1 base from V and 1 base from J, with 16 bases in between. In DNA, the CDR3 is TGTGCCAGCAGCTTAGGGACCACGCGAGTGGGGAACACTGAAGCTTTCTTT. Protein: CASSLGTTRVGNTEAFF.

As to this clone: One end of the junction is discordant with germline, which a read error may explain. The chain has TRBV6-1 and TRBJ1-1; D is possibly TRBD1 (6 bases). In germline, CDR1 is MNHNS, CDR2 SASEGT. The CDR3 has 15 amino acids. CDR3 in DNA: TGTGCCAGCAGTAACCCATCAGGGGTGAAGACTGAAGCTTTCTTT. This translates into CASSNPSGVKTEAFF.

In nucleotides, the CDR3 is TGTGCCAGCACCGAGGACTCGGGCTCCTACAATGAGCAGTTCTTC. Protein: CASTEDSGSYNEQFF. This chain joins TRBV6-5 and TRBJ2-1; possible D gene TRBD2, 5 bases. The CDR3 is 15 amino acids. The V end lost 7 bases, the J end lost 0 bases, and 13 bases lay between the germline ends. The germline CDR1 and CDR2 sequences are MNHEY and SVGAGI.

The genes are TRBV6-1 and TRBJ2-7; D may correspond to TRBD1 or TRBD2 (5 bases each). CDR1 MNHNS and CDR2 SASEGT come from the germline V gene. The CDR3 is 15 amino acids. V was clipped by 6 bases and J by 4 bases, with 19 bases between them. The CDR3: CASRAVWGSGYEQYF. The CDR3 region has the DNA TGTGCCAGCAGAGCGGTATGGGGGTCCGGATACGAGCAGTACTTC.

This chain joins TRBV18 and TRBJ2-1; D gene unclear. The germline V gene encodes CDR1 KGHSH and CDR2 LQKENI. The V gene lost 3 bases and the J gene lost 9 bases, with 12 bases spanning the gap. CDR3 length equals 13 residues. CDR3: CASSPGQIVEQFF. The DNA for the CDR3 is TGTGCCAGCTCACCCGGGCAGATCGTTGAGCAGTTCTTC.

The CDR3 is CASSFNRGQETQYF. The CDR3 DNA reads as TGCGCCAGCAGCTTTAACAGGGGACAAGAGACCCAGTACTTC. This rearrangement joins TRBV5-1 to TRBJ2-5; 7 bases fit TRBD1. CDR3 length equals 14 residues. The V gene end was trimmed by 2 bases and the J gene end by 2 bases; junction bases not matched to a gene: 3. Germline V CDR1 and CDR2: SGHRS, YFSETQ.

J is TRBJ1-2 and V is TRBV7-3; D is undetermined. Trimming stripped 4 bases from V and 1 base from J, with 13 bases between. In germline, CDR1 is SGHTA, CDR2 FQGTGA. This CDR3 has 15 amino acids. The CDR3 DNA reads as TGTGCCAGCAGCTCCGGACGGACGTTTAACTATGGCTACACCTTC. This sequence encodes CASSSGRTFNYGYTF. Based on the CDR3 plus reference TRBV7-3 and TRBJ1-2, the full variable domain is GAGVSQTPSNKVTEKGKYVELRCDPISGHTALYWYRQSLGQGPEFLIYFQGTGAADDSGLPNDRFFAVRPEGSVSTLKIQRTERGDSAVYLCASSSGRTFNYGYTFGSGTRLTVV.

This clone showed up just once. The chain uses TRBV7-2 and TRBJ2-1, with 9 positions matching TRBD2. Losses at the gene ends were 5 bases for V and 0 bases for J; bases not matched to a gene: 8. The CDR3 covers 17 residues. Germline loops: CDR1 SGHTA, CDR2 FQGNSA. In DNA form, the CDR3 reads TGTGCCAGCAGCCGGGGCCTAGCGGGGAGCTCCTACAATGAGCAGTTCTTC. Protein product: CASSRGLAGSSYNEQFF. Supplemented by reference TRBV7-2 and TRBJ2-1, the full variable domain reads GAGVSQSPSNKVTEKGKDVELRCDPISGHTALYWYRQSLGQGLEFLIYFQGNSAPDKSGLPSDRFSAERTGGSVSTLTIQRTQQEDSAVYLCASSRGLAGSSYNEQFFGPGTRLTVL.

The V and J genes are TRBV19 and TRBJ2-1; D may be TRBD1 (5 bases). The germline gives CDR1 LNHDA, CDR2 SQIVND (reference sequence). The CDR3 is 14 residues long. V was clipped by 3 bases and J by 8 bases, with 14 bases between them. Written as DNA, the CDR3 is TGTGCCAGTAGTATCTTGAAGCAGGGCGATGAGCAGTTCTTC. Its translation: CASSILKQGDEQFF.

The V and J genes are TRBV19 and TRBJ2-7; D is unresolved. Germline assignment: CDR1 LNHDA and CDR2 SQIVND (reference sequence). The CDR3 length is 13 residues. Trimming took off 7 bases at V and 1 base at J, with 11 bases between the two ends. The CDR3 protein is CASNAPASYEQYF. The CDR3 DNA sequence: TGTGCCAGTAACGCGCCTGCGTCCTACGAGCAGTACTTC. Supplemented by reference TRBV19 and TRBJ2-7, the full variable domain reads DGGITQSPKYLFRKEGQNVTLSCEQNLNHDAMYWYRQDPGQGLRLIYYSQIVNDFQKGDIAEGYSVSREKKESFPLTVTSAQKNPTAFYLCASNAPASYEQYFGPGTRLTVT.

This chain uses TRBV5-1 with TRBJ1-1; tentatively, D is TRBD1 (5 bases). The CDR3 is 15 residues long. The V end was cut by 4 bases, the J end by 4 bases, with 17 bases between. Germline V gene sequence: CDR1 SGHRS, CDR2 YFSETQ. Here the CDR3 DNA reads TGCGCCAGCAGCCCCGAGACGGGACGTTTCACTGAAGCTTTCTTT. Translating it yields CASSPETGRFTEAFF.

The chain is built from TRBV19 and TRBJ2-7; D is unclear. This CDR3 is 13 amino acids long. V was shortened by 4 bases and J by 5 bases, with 12 bases between the two germline ends. Germline V gives CDR1 LNHDA, CDR2 SQIVND (reference sequence). CDR3 amino acids: CASSTLRIDEQYF. CDR3 nucleotides: TGTGCCAGTAGTACCCTAAGAATCGACGAGCAGTACTTC. Drawing the rest from reference TRBV19 and TRBJ2-7, the complete variable domain is DGGITQSPKYLFRKEGQNVTLSCEQNLNHDAMYWYRQDPGQGLRLIYYSQIVNDFQKGDIAEGYSVSREKKESFPLTVTSAQKNPTAFYLCASSTLRIDEQYFGPGTRLTVT.